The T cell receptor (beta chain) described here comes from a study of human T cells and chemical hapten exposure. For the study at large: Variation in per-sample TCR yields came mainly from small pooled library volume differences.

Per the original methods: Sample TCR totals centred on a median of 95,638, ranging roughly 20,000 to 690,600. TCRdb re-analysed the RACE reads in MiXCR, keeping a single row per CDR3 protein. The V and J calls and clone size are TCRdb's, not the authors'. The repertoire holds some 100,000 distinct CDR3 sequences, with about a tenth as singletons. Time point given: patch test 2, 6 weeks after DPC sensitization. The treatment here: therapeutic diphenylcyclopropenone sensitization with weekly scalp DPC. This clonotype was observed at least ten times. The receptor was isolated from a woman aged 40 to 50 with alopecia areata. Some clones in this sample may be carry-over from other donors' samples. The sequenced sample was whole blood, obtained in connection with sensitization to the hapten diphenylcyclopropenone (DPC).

The chain's CDR3 is CASSELAGGRDEQFF. DNA for the CDR3: TGTGCCAGCAGCGAATTAGCGGGGGGCCGGGATGAGCAGTTCTTC. This chain uses TRBV7-9 with TRBJ2-1, with TRBD2 matching 10 bases. Germline trimming cut 5 bases from V and 8 bases from J; bases unmatched to any gene: 9. The CDR3 is 15 residues long. CDR1 SEHNR and CDR2 FQNEAQ come from the germline V gene (reference sequence).